One sample yielded the 13 T cell receptor beta chains listed below, sequenced in a study of human T cells and chemical hapten exposure. Specified time point: patch test 1, 2 weeks after DPC sensitization. Treatment in this sample: therapeutic diphenylcyclopropenone sensitization with weekly scalp DPC. Each CDR3 protein is one row after TCRdb ran MiXCR on the RACE reads. Of 180,000 or so distinct CDR3 sequences in the sample, 14% were seen once. The sequenced sample was whole blood, obtained in connection with sensitization to the hapten diphenylcyclopropenone (DPC). The receptor set was obtained from a woman in her 30s with alopecia areata. Some clones in this sample may be carry-over from other donors' samples.

This clonotype was detected many times. This chain uses TRBV20-1 with TRBJ1-2; 9 bases are shared with TRBD1. The J segment lost 3 bases and the V segment lost 1 base, leaving 0 bases of the junction unmatched. The CDR3 is 13 amino acids. The V gene's germline CDR1 is DFQATT and CDR2 SNEGSKA (reference sequence). CDR3 in amino acids: CSARGTGDYGYTF. In nucleotides, the CDR3 is TGCAGTGCTAGAGGGACAGGGGACTATGGCTACACCTTC.

This clonotype was counted a few times. V gene TRBV6-5 combines with J gene TRBJ2-7; weak D call: TRBD1 (6 bases). The CDR3 contains 16 residues. V lost 0 bases and J 2 bases, leaving 14 bases between the germline ends. Germline V gene sequence: CDR1 MNHEY, CDR2 SVGAGI. CDR3 sequence (DNA): TGTGCCAGCAGTTACTCGTCGGCAGGGGACCCCTACGAGCAGTACTTC. Its translation is CASSYSSAGDPYEQYF.

J is TRBJ1-1 and V is TRBV14; 11 bases map to TRBD1. J gave up 4 bases and V 4 bases, and 8 bases lay outside the gene matches. The length of the CDR3 is 16 residues. Germline values: CDR1 SGHDN, CDR2 FVKESK. This CDR3 is CASSPLTGTGGTEAFF. For the CDR3, the DNA is TGTGCCAGCAGCCCATTGACAGGGACAGGGGGCACTGAAGCTTTCTTT.

The J gene is TRBJ2-7, the V gene TRBV7-9; 9 bases are a match to TRBD2. Germline-derived CDR1 and CDR2 are SEHNR and FQNEAQ (reference sequence). The trim removed 0 bases at V and 3 bases at J, leaving 6 bases unmatched. This CDR3 is built from 16 residues. The CDR3 nucleotides read TGTGCCAGCAGCTTAGCGTTAGCGGGAGAGGTCTACGAGCAGTACTTC. It specifies CASSLALAGEVYEQYF.

This clonotype has only a few counts. V is TRBV28 and J is TRBJ1-5; 9 bases map to TRBD1. The length of the CDR3 is 13 residues. V lost 10 bases and J lost 2; bases outside the gene matches: 3. The germline gives CDR1 MDHEN, CDR2 SYDVKM. This CDR3 reads CATRTGGNQPQHF. CDR3 in DNA: TGTGCCACTCGGACAGGGGGCAATCAGCCCCAGCATTTT.

The chain recombines TRBV9 with TRBJ1-2; TRBD1 matches 10 bases. Germline V gene data show CDR1 as SGDLS and CDR2 as YYNGEE. V was pared by 0 bases and J by 8 bases, with 10 bases of the junction left unmatched. The length of the CDR3 is 16 residues. CDR3 in DNA: TGTGCCAGCAGCGTAGGTGCCGGGACAGGGGCTCTCGGCTACACCTTC. Its translation is CASSVGAGTGALGYTF.

The chain has TRBV5-4 and TRBJ2-7, with D perhaps assigned TRBD1 or TRBD2 (5 bases each). The length of the CDR3 is 16 residues. The germline V gene has CDR1 SGHNT and CDR2 YYREEE (reference sequence). The V and J ends lost 0 bases and 0 bases respectively, with 13 bases between them. The CDR3 sequence is CASSLAGAARSYEQYF. The DNA of the CDR3 is TGTGCCAGCAGCTTGGCCGGGGCAGCCCGCTCCTACGAGCAGTACTTC.

This clonotype was seen a few times. The chain carries TRBV28 and TRBJ2-5; 9 nucleotides line up with TRBD2. The CDR3 consists of 14 residues. The junction had 7 bases not matched to a gene; V was cut back by 7 bases and J by 4 bases. The germline V gene encodes CDR1 MDHEN and CDR2 SYDVKM. The CDR3 loop reads CASKNSGGGETQYF. The CDR3, as DNA: TGTGCCAGCAAGAATAGCGGGGGTGGAGAGACCCAGTACTTC. The whole variable domain, filled in from reference TRBV28 and TRBJ2-5, reads DVKVTQSSRYLVKRTGEKVFLECVQDMDHENMFWYRQDPGLGLRLIYFSYDVKMKEKGDIPEGYSVSREKKERFSLILESASTNQTSMYLCASKNSGGGETQYFGPGTRLLVL.

This sequence joins TRBV20-1 and TRBJ1-4; TRBD1 is a possible D gene (6 bases). V dropped 3 bases and J dropped 5 bases, with 10 bases sitting between them. CDR3 length equals 13 residues. Germline lookup yields CDR1 DFQATT and CDR2 SNEGSKA (reference sequence). CDR3 sequence reads: CSASRGRNEKLFF. CDR3 nucleotide sequence: TGCAGTGCTAGCAGGGGTCGGAATGAAAAACTGTTTTTT.

The gene calls are TRBV5-1 and TRBJ2-3, with TRBD2 matching over 8 bases. Trimming cost V 6 bases and J 7 bases; bases outside gene matches: 7. This CDR3 contains 13 residues. The germline gives CDR1 SGHRS, CDR2 YFSETQ. The CDR3 spells CASNRGGQNTQYF. CDR3 coding DNA: TGCGCCAGCAACCGGGGGGGACAAAATACGCAGTATTTT.

This clonotype was found a few times. The chain couples TRBV19 to TRBJ1-5, with a possible D match to TRBD1 (5 bases). This CDR3 has 13 residues. In germline, CDR1 is LNHDA, CDR2 SQIVND (reference sequence). V shed 5 bases and J shed 11 bases, with 16 bases lying between them. The CDR3 reads CASSFRGRGAQHF. CDR3 bases: TGTGCCAGTAGTTTTAGGGGCCGGGGCGCCCAGCATTTT.

This clonotype was counted ten times or more. The chain links TRBV7-9 to TRBJ1-2; 8 bases match TRBD1. From germline, CDR1 is SEHNR and CDR2 FQNEAQ (reference sequence). V gave up 3 bases and J gave up 5 bases; unmatched junction bases: 17. CDR3 length equals 18 residues. The CDR3 reads CASSFAGGRGQGGYGYTF. The CDR3 DNA sequence: TGTGCCAGCAGCTTCGCTGGAGGGAGAGGACAGGGAGGATATGGCTACACCTTC.

This clonotype was observed a few times. The gene calls are TRBV30 and TRBJ2-1, with TRBD2 matching over 11 bases. The CDR3 consists of 13 residues. J lost 6 bases, V lost 7 bases, and 5 bases had no gene match. The germline CDR1 and CDR2 sequences are GTSNPN and SVGIG (reference sequence). The CDR3 spells CASETSGTNEQFF. The DNA for the CDR3 is TGTGCCTCTGAGACTAGCGGGACCAATGAGCAGTTCTTC. Complete variable domain (other parts from reference TRBV30 and TRBJ2-1): SQTIHQWPATLVQPVGSPLSLECTVEGTSNPNLYWYRQAAGRGLQLLFYSVGIGQISSEVPQNLSASRPQDRQFILSSKKLLLSDSGFYLCASETSGTNEQFFGPGTRLTVL.